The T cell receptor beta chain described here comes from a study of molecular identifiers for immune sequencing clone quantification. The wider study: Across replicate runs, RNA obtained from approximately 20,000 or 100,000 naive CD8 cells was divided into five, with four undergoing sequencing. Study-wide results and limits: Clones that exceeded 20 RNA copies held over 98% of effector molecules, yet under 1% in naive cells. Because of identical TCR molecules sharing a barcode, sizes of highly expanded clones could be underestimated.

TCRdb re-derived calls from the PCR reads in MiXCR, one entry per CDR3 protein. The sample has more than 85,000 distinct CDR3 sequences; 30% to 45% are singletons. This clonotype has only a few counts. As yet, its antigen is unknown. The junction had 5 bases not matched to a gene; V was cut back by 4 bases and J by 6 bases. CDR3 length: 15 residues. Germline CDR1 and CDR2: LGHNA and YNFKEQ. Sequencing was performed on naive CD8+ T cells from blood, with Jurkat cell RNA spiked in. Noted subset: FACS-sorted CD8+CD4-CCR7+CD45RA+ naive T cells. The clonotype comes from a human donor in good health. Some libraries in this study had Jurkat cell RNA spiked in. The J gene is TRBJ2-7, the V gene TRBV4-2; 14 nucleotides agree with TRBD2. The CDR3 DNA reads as TGTGCCAGCAGCCGCAAGGGACTAGCGGGAGTCGAGCAGTACTTC. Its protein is CASSRKGLAGVEQYF.